This T cell receptor beta chain was documented in a study of blood T cells in healthy people across ages. Overall study findings and caveats: Roughly linear declines in TCR beta diversity per million T cells occurred with age.

There were at least 6 micrograms of total RNA extracted from every sample. Germline loops: CDR1 ENHRY, CDR2 SYGVKD. Deletions cut 4 bases from V and 5 bases from J, with 13 bases between. This CDR3 is built from 14 residues. The use of a sample-barcoded 5' primer and a J-beta primer mix characterized a second PCR of roughly 7 to 11 cycles. TCRdb independently ran MiXCR on the 5' RACE reads; one entry per CDR3 protein. This sample yields nearly 1 million distinct CDR3 sequences, of which around 54% are seen a single time; about a fifth belongs to the top ten. With respect to this clonotype: Its antigen is undetermined.

This TCR was sampled from a woman aged 60-75 years in good health. The chain carries TRBV10-3 and TRBJ2-3; D is uncertain. The specimen was blood. The CDR3 DNA sequence: TGTGCCATCAGTGGCGACCCCGGCGGAGATACGCAGTATTTT. As protein: CAISGDPGGDTQYF.